This passage covers 25 T cell receptor beta chains from one sample sequenced in a study of technical replicates of blood from a handful of donors. TCRdb's copy holds only in-frame clones and misses some; the assay was immunoSEQ multiplex PCR. The sample records roughly 80,000 clones, 75% to 90% being singletons. What was sequenced was T cells isolated from PBMCs. Receptors were obtained from a human donor in good health.

V and J are TRBV9 and TRBJ1-2, with D possibly TRBD1 on 5 matching bases. This CDR3 has 15 residues. V dropped 0 bases and J dropped 8 bases, with 17 bases sitting between them. The germline gives CDR1 SGDLS, CDR2 YYNGEE. CDR3 sequence reads: CASSVEARTGRGYTF. The CDR3, as DNA: TGTGCCAGCAGCGTAGAGGCACGAACAGGCCGCGGCTACACCTTC.

The V call is TRBV10-3, the J call TRBJ2-3; TRBD1 agrees at 9 bases. V was clipped by 5 bases and J by 1 base; unmatched bases: 4. Germline V lookup: CDR1 ENHRY, CDR2 SYGVKD. This CDR3 has 15 amino acids. DNA of the CDR3: TGTGCCATCAGTTCGTGGACAGGGGGCACAGATACGCAGTATTTT. It specifies CAISSWTGGTDTQYF.

This rearrangement joins TRBV6-5 to TRBJ2-7; TRBD2 agrees at 12 bases. CDR3 length: 15 amino acids. CDR1 is MNHEY and CDR2 is SVGAGI in the germline V gene. V lost 2 bases and J lost 6; bases outside the gene matches: 5. DNA for the CDR3: TGTGCCAGCAGTTACCGACTAGCGGGAGAGGGCGAGCAGTACTTC. It translates to CASSYRLAGEGEQYF.

This clone was seen only a few times. The chain joins TRBV6-1 to TRBJ1-3; possibly TRBD1 for D (5 bases). The CDR3 runs to 12 residues. Germline CDR1 is MNHNS and CDR2 is SASEGT. The V end lost 5 bases, the J end lost 3 bases, and 5 bases lay between the germline ends. CDR3 protein: CASSQGGNTIYF. CDR3 nucleotide sequence: TGTGCCAGCAGTCAGGGTGGAAACACCATATATTTT.

The gene calls are TRBV6-1 and TRBJ1-2; TRBD1 matches 8 bases. The CDR3 totals 15 residues. Trimming took 1 base from V and 4 from J; bases not matched to a gene: 5. Germline lookup yields CDR1 MNHNS and CDR2 SASEGT. Written as DNA, the CDR3 is TGTGCCAGCAGTGAAGGGACAGGGAGGGGCTATGGCTACACCTTC. Translated: CASSEGTGRGYGYTF.

V is TRBV5-4 and J is TRBJ2-1, with 9 bases aligning to TRBD1. V shed 1 base and J 8 bases; nucleotides not matched to a gene: 7. The germline V gene encodes CDR1 SGHNT and CDR2 YYREEE (reference sequence). The CDR3 has 15 residues. The CDR3, as DNA: TGTGCCAGCAGCTTGCTCCGACAGGGGGACGATGAGCAGTTCTTC. This translates into CASSLLRQGDDEQFF. The entire variable domain, with the rest obtained from reference TRBV5-4 and TRBJ2-1, is as follows: ETGVTQSPTHLIKTRGQQVTLRCSSQSGHNTVSWYQQALGQGPQFIFQYYREEENGRGNFPPRFSGLQFPNYSSELNVNALELDDSALYLCASSLLRQGDDEQFFGPGTRLTVL.

The rearrangement uses TRBV5-1 and TRBJ2-5; weak D call: TRBD2 (6 bases). The CDR3 runs to 15 residues. V lost 0 bases to trimming and J lost 4 bases, with 13 bases between them. From germline, CDR1 is SGHRS and CDR2 YFSETQ. The CDR3 DNA is TGCGCCAGCAGCTTGGATTTACTGGGAGGAGAGACCCAGTACTTC. Its translation is CASSLDLLGGETQYF.

The V call is TRBV7-3, the J call TRBJ2-1; D is undetermined. The germline V gene encodes CDR1 SGHTA and CDR2 FQGTGA. V lost 2 bases, J lost 8 bases, and 10 bases lay in between. CDR3 length equals 13 residues. CDR3 DNA sequence: TGTGCCAGCAGCTTATCTTCTATTTATGAGCAGTTCTTC. Its translation is CASSLSSIYEQFF. Full variable domain (missing parts from reference TRBV7-3 and TRBJ2-1): GAGVSQTPSNKVTEKGKYVELRCDPISGHTALYWYRQSLGQGPEFLIYFQGTGAADDSGLPNDRFFAVRPEGSVSTLKIQRTERGDSAVYLCASSLSSIYEQFFGPGTRLTVL.

This clone was detected only once. The rearrangement links TRBV19 to TRBJ1-1; 10 bases agree with TRBD1. Trimming took 3 bases from V and 6 from J; bases not matched to a gene: 10. The germline gives CDR1 LNHDA, CDR2 SQIVND (reference sequence). The length of the CDR3 is 16 residues. The CDR3 nucleotides read TGTGCCAGTAGTATCCGGCCGGGACAGGGGATATCTGAAGCTTTCTTT. Its protein is CASSIRPGQGISEAFF.

This chain links TRBV7-6 with TRBJ1-1; 8 nucleotides line up with TRBD1. V shed 1 base and J 5 bases; nucleotides not matched to a gene: 3. Looked up from germline, CDR1 is SGHVS and CDR2 is FNYEAQ. The length of the CDR3 is 14 residues. CDR3 bases: TGTGCCAGCAGCTTAGGACAGGGGAAGACTGAAGCTTTCTTT. Amino acids: CASSLGQGKTEAFF.

The V call is TRBV13, the J call TRBJ1-2; D gene unclear. V gave up 3 bases and J gave up 2 bases, with 7 bases separating them. The CDR3 spans 13 residues. Germline V gene data show CDR1 as PRHDT and CDR2 as FYEKMQ (reference sequence). CDR3 region: CASSFQQNYGYTF. The CDR3 DNA is TGTGCCAGCAGCTTCCAACAAAACTATGGCTACACCTTC.

The gene calls are TRBV7-3 and TRBJ2-1; D gene uncertain. CDR3 length: 15 amino acids. Trimming shortened V by 5 bases and J by 1 base, and 12 bases separated the two germline ends. Germline loops: CDR1 SGHTA, CDR2 FQGTGA. This CDR3 is CASSPFPRSYNEQFF. The CDR3 nucleotides read TGTGCCAGCAGCCCTTTTCCGCGTTCCTACAATGAGCAGTTCTTC.

The chain is built from TRBV18 and TRBJ2-1, with TRBD2 matching 11 bases. Germline CDR1 KGHSH, CDR2 LQKENI. The trim removed 5 bases at V and 9 bases at J, leaving 9 bases unmatched. This CDR3 has 15 amino acids. The CDR3 reads CASSTTSGSTSEQFF. CDR3 bases: TGTGCCAGCTCAACTACTAGCGGGAGTACCAGTGAGCAGTTCTTC.

This chain uses TRBV7-9 with TRBJ1-1; D unresolved. Germline V gene sequence: CDR1 SEHNR, CDR2 FQNEAQ (reference sequence). V gave up 1 base and J gave up 6 bases, with 12 bases separating them. There are 14 residues in the CDR3. This chain's CDR3 is CASSLVAQVAEAFF. CDR3 coding DNA: TGTGCCAGCAGCTTAGTTGCGCAGGTAGCTGAAGCTTTCTTT. Full variable domain (outside the CDR3, taken from reference TRBV7-9 and TRBJ1-1): DTGVSQNPRHKITKRGQNVTFRCDPISEHNRLYWYRQTLGQGPEFLTYFQNEAQLEKSRLLSDRFSAERPKGSFSTLEIQRTEQGDSAMYLCASSLVAQVAEAFFGQGTRLTVV.

The genes are TRBV4-3 and TRBJ2-5, with a weak D call TRBD1 (5 bases). The germline V gene encodes CDR1 LGHNA and CDR2 YSLEER. Trimming took 9 bases from V and 4 from J, leaving 18 bases between them. The CDR3 runs to 14 residues. The CDR3: CARGAFSPTETQYF. Here the CDR3 DNA reads TGCGCCAGAGGGGCATTTTCTCCTACAGAGACCCAGTACTTC.

The genes are TRBV27 and TRBJ2-7; the D gene is possibly TRBD1 (5 bases). Germline CDR1 MNHEY, CDR2 SMNVEV (reference sequence). Trimming shortened V by 0 bases and J by 5 bases, and 11 bases separated the two germline ends. The CDR3 runs 14 residues. As DNA, the CDR3 is TGTGCCAGCAGTTTATCCAGGGTGTCTAACGAGCAGTACTTC. Residues: CASSLSRVSNEQYF.

This clone has only a few counts. CDR3 in amino acids: CARSQGQGDTEAFF. CDR3 DNA sequence: TGTGCCAGAAGCCAGGGACAGGGGGATACTGAAGCTTTCTTT. This chain uses TRBV5-3 with TRBJ1-1; 11 bases align to TRBD1. TRBV5-3 is treated as an ORF (open reading frame) with a function not yet certain. The CDR3 has 14 amino acids. V trimming: 4 bases; J trimming: 5 bases; junction bases outside the gene matches: 4.

J is TRBJ1-1 and V is TRBV1; the D call of TRBD1 is as the table states it, not checked on the DNA. TRBV1 corresponds to a pseudogene. The CDR3 loop spans 15 amino acids. CDR3 sequence: CTSSQITGGDTEAFF. The CDR3 DNA sequence: TGCACCAGCAGCCAAATAACAGGGGGAGACACTGAAGCTTTCTTT.

This sequence joins TRBV7-3 and TRBJ2-7, with D possibly TRBD2 on 6 matching bases. Germline lookup yields CDR1 SGHTA and CDR2 FQGTGA. V was pared by 4 bases and J by 2 bases, with 15 bases between. The CDR3 has 15 amino acids. The CDR3: CASSSSSGFTYEQYF. CDR3 coding DNA: TGTGCCAGCAGCTCATCCAGCGGGTTTACCTACGAGCAGTACTTC.

This clone was observed once. The chain employs TRBV9 and TRBJ2-1; 9 nucleotides align to TRBD1. J gave up 10 bases and V 3 bases, and 8 bases lay outside the gene matches. This CDR3 has 14 residues. CDR1 and CDR2 from the germline V gene are SGDLS and YYNGEE. CDR3 amino acids: CASSAGTGGLEQFF. The CDR3 DNA sequence: TGTGCCAGCAGCGCTGGAACAGGGGGCTTGGAGCAGTTCTTC.

The chain carries TRBV4-3 and TRBJ1-1, with a tentative D call TRBD1 (6 bases). CDR1 is LGHNA and CDR2 is YSLEER in the germline V gene. V lost 2 bases and J 4 bases, leaving 8 bases between the germline ends. This CDR3 comprises 13 residues. The CDR3 spells CASSQWGLTEAFF. CDR3 sequence (DNA): TGCGCCAGCAGCCAATGGGGGCTCACTGAAGCTTTCTTT.

The CDR3 sequence is CASSVMTSVPSTDTQYF. CDR3 nucleotide sequence: TGCGCCAGCAGCGTGATGACTAGCGTCCCAAGCACAGATACGCAGTATTTT. The J gene is TRBJ2-3, the V gene TRBV5-1; 8 nucleotides align to TRBD2. The V and J ends lost 4 bases and 0 bases, in that order; junction bases with no gene match: 10. The germline V gene encodes CDR1 SGHRS and CDR2 YFSETQ. The CDR3 spans 17 residues.

The gene calls are TRBV18 and TRBJ1-4; D is undetermined. Germline V gene lookup returns CDR1 KGHSH and CDR2 LQKENI. V lost 2 bases to trimming and J lost 6 bases, with 13 bases between them. This CDR3 comprises 15 residues. The CDR3 loop reads CASSPFFGRDEKLFF. The DNA of the CDR3 is TGTGCCAGCTCACCATTTTTCGGCCGGGATGAAAAACTGTTTTTT.

The gene calls are TRBV11-2 and TRBJ2-3; tentatively, D is TRBD2 (5 bases). CDR1 SGHAT and CDR2 FQNNGV come from the germline V gene. This CDR3 comprises 13 residues. The V end was cut by 7 bases, the J end by 4 bases, with 12 bases between. CDR3 sequence reads: CASTRTWADTQYF. As DNA, the CDR3 is TGTGCCAGCACCCGGACTTGGGCAGATACGCAGTATTTT.

The chain uses TRBV9 and TRBJ1-5, with 7 bases fitting TRBD1. Germline-derived CDR1 and CDR2 are SGDLS and YYNGEE. V shed 2 bases, J shed 7 bases, and the junction held 6 bases outside the gene matches. CDR3 length equals 14 residues. The CDR3: CASSVTGDGQPQHF. The DNA of the CDR3 is TGTGCCAGCAGCGTTACAGGGGATGGGCAGCCCCAGCATTTT. Looking up the rest from reference TRBV9 and TRBJ1-5 gives the full variable domain: DSGVTQTPKHLITATGQRVTLRCSPRSGDLSVYWYQQSLDQGLQFLIQYYNGEERAKGNILERFSAQQFPDLHSELNLSSLELGDSALYFCASSVTGDGQPQHFGDGTRLSIL.